This section outlines one T cell receptor beta chain sequence together with its context. What it binds is unknown. CDR1 SNHLY and CDR2 FYNNEI come from the germline V gene. This CDR3 has 13 amino acids. The data were obtained in a study of CXCR3-negative and CXCR3-positive naive CD8 T cells. Whole-study findings and limits: CXCR3-positive naive cells carried more hydrophobic TRB CDR3s than CXCR3-negative ones.

The libraries of TRB cDNA were prepared using 5' RACE with UMI labels. Reprocessing the 5' RACE reads, TCRdb reports a single entry for every CDR3 protein and omits DNA. Its listing shows about 50,000 distinct CDR3 sequences. Sequenced sample: naive CXCR3+ CD8+ T cells from blood. Subset denoted: CD45RO-CCR7+CD27+CD95- naive CD8+ T cells expressing CXCR3 (TNR3+). This clonotype was obtained from a human donor in good health. Some clones in this sample may be carry-over from other donors' samples. The chain employs TRBV2 and TRBJ2-5. The CDR3 reads CASSAGVGETQYF.